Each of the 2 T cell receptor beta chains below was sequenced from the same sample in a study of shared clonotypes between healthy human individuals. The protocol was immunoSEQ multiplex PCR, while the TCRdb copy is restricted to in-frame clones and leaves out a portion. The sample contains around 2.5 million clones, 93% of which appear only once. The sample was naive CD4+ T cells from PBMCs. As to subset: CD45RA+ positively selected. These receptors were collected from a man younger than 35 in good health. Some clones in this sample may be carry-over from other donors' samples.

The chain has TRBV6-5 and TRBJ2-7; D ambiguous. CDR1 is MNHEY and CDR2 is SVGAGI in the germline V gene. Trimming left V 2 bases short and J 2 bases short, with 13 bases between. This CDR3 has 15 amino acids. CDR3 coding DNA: TGTGCCAGCAGTTACGGGCCAGCGCAAGCCTACGAGCAGTACTTC. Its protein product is CASSYGPAQAYEQYF.

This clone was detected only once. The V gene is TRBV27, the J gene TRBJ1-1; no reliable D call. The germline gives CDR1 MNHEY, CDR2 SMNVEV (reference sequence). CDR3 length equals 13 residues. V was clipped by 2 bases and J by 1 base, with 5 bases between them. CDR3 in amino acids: CASSLKTNTEAFF. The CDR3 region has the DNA TGTGCCAGCAGTTTAAAGACGAACACTGAAGCTTTCTTT.